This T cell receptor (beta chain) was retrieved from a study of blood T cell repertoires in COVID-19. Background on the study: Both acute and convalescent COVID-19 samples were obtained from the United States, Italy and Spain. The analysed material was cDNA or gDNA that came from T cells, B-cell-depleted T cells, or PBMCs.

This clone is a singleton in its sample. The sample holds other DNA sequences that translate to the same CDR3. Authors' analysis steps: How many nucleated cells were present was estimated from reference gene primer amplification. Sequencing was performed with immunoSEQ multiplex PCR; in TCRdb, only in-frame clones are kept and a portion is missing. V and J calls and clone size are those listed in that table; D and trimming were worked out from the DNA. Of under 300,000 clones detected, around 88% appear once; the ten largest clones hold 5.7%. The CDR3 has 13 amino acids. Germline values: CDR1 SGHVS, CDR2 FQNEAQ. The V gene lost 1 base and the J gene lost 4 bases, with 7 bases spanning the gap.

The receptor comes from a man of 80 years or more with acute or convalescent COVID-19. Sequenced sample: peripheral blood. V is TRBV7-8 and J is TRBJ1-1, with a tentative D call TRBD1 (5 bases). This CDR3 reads CASSLVRGTEAFF. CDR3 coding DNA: TGTGCCAGCAGCTTAGTAAGGGGCACTGAAGCTTTCTTT. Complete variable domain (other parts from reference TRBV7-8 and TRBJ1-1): GAGVSQSPRYKVAKRGQDVALRCDPISGHVSLFWYQQALGQGPEFLTYFQNEAQLDKSGLPSDRFFAERPEGSVSTLKIQRTQQEDSAVYLCASSLVRGTEAFFGQGTRLTVV.